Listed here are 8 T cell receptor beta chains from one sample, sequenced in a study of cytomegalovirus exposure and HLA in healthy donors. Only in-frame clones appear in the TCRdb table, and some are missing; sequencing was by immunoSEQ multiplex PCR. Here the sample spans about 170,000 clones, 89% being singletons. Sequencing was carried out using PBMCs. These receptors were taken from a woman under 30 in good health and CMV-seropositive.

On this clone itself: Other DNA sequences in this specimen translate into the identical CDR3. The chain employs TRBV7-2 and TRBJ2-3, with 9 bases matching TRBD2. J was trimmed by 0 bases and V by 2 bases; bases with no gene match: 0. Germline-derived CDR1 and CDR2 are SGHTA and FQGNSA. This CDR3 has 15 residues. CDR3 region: CASSLTSGSTDTQYF. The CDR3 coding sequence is TGTGCCAGCAGCTTAACTAGCGGGAGCACAGATACGCAGTATTTT. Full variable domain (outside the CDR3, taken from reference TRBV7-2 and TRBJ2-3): GAGVSQSPSNKVTEKGKDVELRCDPISGHTALYWYRQSLGQGLEFLIYFQGNSAPDKSGLPSDRFSAERTGGSVSTLTIQRTQQEDSAVYLCASSLTSGSTDTQYFGPGTRLTVL.

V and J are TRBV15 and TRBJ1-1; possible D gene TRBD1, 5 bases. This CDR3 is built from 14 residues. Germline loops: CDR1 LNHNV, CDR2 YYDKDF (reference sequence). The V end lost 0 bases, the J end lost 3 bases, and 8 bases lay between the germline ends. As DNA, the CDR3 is TGTGCCACCAGCAGAGACAGGGTAGACACTGAAGCTTTCTTT. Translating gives CATSRDRVDTEAFF.

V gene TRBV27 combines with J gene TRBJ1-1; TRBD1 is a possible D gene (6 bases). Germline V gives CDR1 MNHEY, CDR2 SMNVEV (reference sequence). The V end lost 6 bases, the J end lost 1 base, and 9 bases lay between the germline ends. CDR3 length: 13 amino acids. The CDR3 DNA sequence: TGTGCCAGCAGCCGACAGGAGAACACTGAAGCTTTCTTT. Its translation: CASSRQENTEAFF.

CDR3 sequence (DNA): TGCGCCAGCAGCCAAGTGGGGGCCCACGAGCAGTACTTC. Encoded protein: CASSQVGAHEQYF. V gene TRBV4-1 combines with J gene TRBJ2-7; perhaps TRBD1 as D (6 bases). V gave up 1 base and J gave up 5 bases, with 9 bases separating them. Per the germline V gene, CDR1 is MGHRA and CDR2 is YSYEKL. CDR3 size: 13 residues.

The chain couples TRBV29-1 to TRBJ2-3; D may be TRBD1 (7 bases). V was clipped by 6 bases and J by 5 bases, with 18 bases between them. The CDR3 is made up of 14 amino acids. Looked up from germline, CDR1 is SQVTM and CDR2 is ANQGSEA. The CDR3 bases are TGCAGCGTGTCCAAGGGGGCCGGGGGAGATACGCAGTATTTT. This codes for CSVSKGAGGDTQYF.

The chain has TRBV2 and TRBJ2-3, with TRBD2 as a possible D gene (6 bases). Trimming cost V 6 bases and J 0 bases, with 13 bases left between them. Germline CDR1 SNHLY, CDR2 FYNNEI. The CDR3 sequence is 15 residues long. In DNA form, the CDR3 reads TGTGCCAGCAGGATTAGCGGAACTAGCACAGATACGCAGTATTTT. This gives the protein CASRISGTSTDTQYF.

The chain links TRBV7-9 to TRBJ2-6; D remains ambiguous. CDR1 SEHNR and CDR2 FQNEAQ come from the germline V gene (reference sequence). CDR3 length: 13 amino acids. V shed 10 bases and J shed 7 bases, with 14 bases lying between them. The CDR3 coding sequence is TGTGCCATCCAGGTCCTCCACGCCAACGTCCTGACTTTC. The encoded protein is CAIQVLHANVLTF.

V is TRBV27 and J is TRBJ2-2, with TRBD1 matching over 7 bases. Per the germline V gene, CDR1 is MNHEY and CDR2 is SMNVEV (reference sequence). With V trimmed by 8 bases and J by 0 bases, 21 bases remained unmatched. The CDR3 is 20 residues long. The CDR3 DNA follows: TGTGCCAGCCTCCCTCGACCGGGACAGCTAACCTTCGCGAACACCGGGGAGCTGTTTTTT. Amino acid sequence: CASLPRPGQLTFANTGELFF.